This T cell receptor (beta chain) was sequenced during a study of cytomegalovirus exposure and HLA in healthy donors (dated by TCRdb to the late 2010s). Looking at the study overall: An earlier analysis of more than 550 of the donors reported over 250 Gb of sequence data and 95 million to 140 million unique TCR beta sequences obtained from some 200 million T cells. Around 330 gigabases of sequencing data and around 80 million unique TCR sequences made up an early release that covered several hundred HLA-typed donors. Of the 300 to 400 genotyped donors, around 81% fell in the genetic ancestry cluster associated with self-reported Caucasian donors. The study was designed to test whether signatures of past pathogen exposure could be identified by cataloging public T cell receptors. The T cell repertoires of some 670 subjects were profiled by immunosequencing and related to cytomegalovirus serostatus. Along with the roughly 700-subject first cohort, a separate validation cohort of approximately 110 different subjects was used. The study combined high-throughput TCR immunosequencing, statistical association of individual TCRs with disease status, and machine learning to predict cytomegalovirus infection status. A later analysis re-analyzed previously published TCR beta repertoires from roughly 690 donors and added high-resolution HLA genotyping to study TCR occurrence patterns. Rather than using new phenotypic data, the later analysis identified candidate immune exposures from TCR beta sequences and from how often those sequences occurred across donors. An earlier analysis of roughly 580 of the donors used high-throughput TCR beta sequencing to judge whether each TCR beta V gene segment behaved as functional or pseudogenic. Alongside the repertoire data, information on donor age, sex, ethnicity and CMV serostatus was compiled. Genome-wide SNP genotypes for about 55% of the roughly 670 donors were used in a later genetic analysis, which treated that subset as a discovery cohort. All discovery cohort repertoires had been generated using a single sequencing platform. HLA typing covered class I and class II loci at four-digit resolution. The number of typed donors differed by locus: roughly 629-640 for A, B, C, DRB1 and DQB1; some 500 for DQA1; around 610 for DPA1; and 450 to 480 for DPB1. Several DR-DQ haplotypes were handled as single units for association and clustering because linkage in the cohort was strong. On average, around 240,000 unique TCR beta nucleotide sequences were sequenced per donor among a few hundred genotyped donors of the cohort, with about 17% of those sequences being non-productive. The study at large found these results: Only TCR beta chains were sequenced in this cohort, and the absence of alpha or paired-chain data limited detectable features. In vitro tests confirmed that three of the cytomegalovirus-associated TCR beta chains recognize cytomegalovirus antigens. According to a later genetic analysis, donors in an Asian-associated ancestry cluster had fewer N-insertions in productive TCRs than the approximately 630-donor mean. According to the authors, the approach could potentially be generalized to other disease states and immunological phenotypes. A group of highly shared sequence variants was considered likely to be a technical artifact of the sequencing pipeline. Correlated functional status among segregating V segments might be attributable to linkage disequilibrium, but an unknown experimental factor could not be ruled out. In a later genetic analysis, a missense DCLRE1C variant was associated with V-gene and J-gene trimming of TCR beta chains, and the association was replicated in an independent cohort. A later analysis found that HLA-associated TCR beta chains were more clonally expanded and had lower generation probabilities than equally common non-associated chains. A later analysis found that TCR association rates varied across HLA loci, with DRB1 alleles showing the most associated TCRs and HLA-C alleles the fewest. Because HLA typing was unavailable for some donors at each locus, only the typed subset was used in association tests. In a later analysis, 16,951 TCR beta sequences were associated with specific HLA alleles at a false discovery rate of 0.05. In both the original and validation cohorts, the classifier was reported to diagnose cytomegalovirus status with high specificity and sensitivity. Assigning TCR associations to individual alleles was difficult when HLA alleles, especially DR and DQ, strongly co-occurred. Most CMV-associated TCR beta chains appeared to be HLA-restricted in a later analysis, and the HLA associations seemed to be driven largely by CMV exposure. An earlier analysis of some 560 of the donors showed that most TCR beta V segments appeared in productive rearrangements either about 87% or about 30% of the time, which broadly matched IMGT annotations. A total of fewer than 200 TCR beta chains were listed by the study as associated with cytomegalovirus. Several of the top co-occurrence clusters appeared to be linked to parvovirus B19, influenza, CMV and Epstein-Barr virus, according to a later analysis. Most TCR sequences were seen in very few donors, while some public TCRs were found in many individuals. A further reported finding was that TCR beta sequences accurately predicted the HLA-A and HLA-B alleles for most subjects in the first cohort. Immune exposure information for the cohort was limited to CMV serostatus. Around 16 rarely observed V segments, including chromosome 9 orphons, were excluded from the earlier analysis of about 500 of the donors because counts were too low. The presence/absence analyses assumed that sequencing depth was roughly uniform across donors, and that assumption may not be true.

This clone came up once. Its binding antigen is unknown. Base-call qualities are not available, and no considerably larger clone is one nucleotide away. The cohort comprised under 700 healthy bone marrow donors. All cohort members were sampled while nominally healthy, although unrecorded immune exposures were likely present. The donor tested CMV seropositive, placing the donor among the roughly 300 seropositive members of the cohort. A peripheral blood sample was collected from each donor, and TCR beta sequencing was performed on peripheral blood mononuclear cells. The Qiagen DNeasy Blood Extraction Kit was used to extract genomic DNA from the blood cell samples. The library was prepared using the immunoSEQ multiplex PCR assay. For the multiplex PCR, a mixture combining 60 forward primers for TCR Vbeta segments and 13 reverse primers for TCR Jbeta segments was used. The CDR3 region of rearranged TCR beta genes was amplified from genomic DNA by a multiplex PCR assay. On the Illumina HiSeq System, the amplified TCR beta libraries were sequenced as 87-base-pair reads. The study's own analysis went as follows. Across the roughly 700 repertoires, a later analysis counted roughly 84 million unique TCR beta chains, around 10 million of which were shared by at least two donors. A nearest-neighbor algorithm error-corrected the raw reads and collapsed the reads into unique sequences, merging closely related sequences to remove PCR and sequencing errors. V, D and J gene segments were assigned by aligning CDR3 sequences to IMGT reference sequences. For a sequence to be retained, a match of at least six nucleotides was required to both a V gene segment and a J gene segment. Rearrangements were called productive when the CDR3 lacked stop codons and stayed in frame with V and J; all others were non-productive. Following IMGT convention, CDR3 was defined as the stretch from the second conserved V-encoded cysteine up to the conserved J-encoded phenylalanine. The earlier analysis of about 500 of the donors excluded sequences that lacked an unambiguous match to a single V gene segment. An earlier analysis of almost 600 of the donors classified V segments as functional when productive rearrangements were above 56.7% and as segregating when the standard deviation between donors was above 5%. A statistical classification framework was built for diagnosing cytomegalovirus status from the catalog of TCR beta chain sequences. In a later analysis, V and J genes were assigned by comparing TCR nucleotide sequences against IMGT/GENE-DB human TR gene sequences. A later analysis assigned CDR3 sequences and most-parsimonious VDJ recombination scenarios with the TCRdist pipeline. In a later analysis, each TCR beta chain was defined by its CDR3 amino acid sequence together with its V-gene family, and reads lacking a unique V-gene family were excluded. In a later analysis, 450 to 600 highly shared, low-generation-probability nucleotide sequences were removed to address suspected cross-contamination and a sequencing artifact. A later analysis calculated a clonal expansion index for each public chain from normalized within-repertoire ranks of inferred template counts. In a later analysis, generation probabilities were computed using a VDJ recombination model fitted to out-of-frame rearrangements, and the results were checked against IGoR. In a later analysis, hypergeometric tests were used to score TCR-TCR, TCR-HLA and TCR-CMV co-occurrence, with a repertoire-size bias correction applied to TCR pairs. To estimate false discovery rates, a later analysis permuted the HLA or CMV assignments 20 times. In a later analysis, co-occurring TCRs were grouped using DBSCAN, with TCRdist sequence similarity added in when clustering inside HLA-allele-positive subsets. For co-occurrence clustering, repertoires with fewer than 30,000 or more than 120,000 public chains were excluded, along with four or five repertoires with anomalous nucleotide sharing. TCRdb re-hosts the immuneACCESS table, in-frame sequences only. Its copies lack some clones; in the studies checked, an unresolved V gene accounts for under half of them, and the cause for the rest is not known. D and trimming were read from the DNA, whereas the V and J calls and clone size are those reported in that table. The sample table contains approximately 100,000 clones; only one count was recorded for around 76% of them. The ten most abundant clones make up about 12% of the sample.

The receptor's source is a woman aged 40-49 years in good health and CMV-seropositive. Sequenced input: PBMCs.

At the DNA level, the sequence is TGTGCCAGCAGCCCCGCAGGGCCTAACTATGGCTACACCTTC. It translates to CASSPAGPNYGYTF. Recombination linked TRBV11-2 to TRBJ1-2, with a tentative D gene TRBD1 over 5 matching bases. CDR1 and CDR2 were assigned from the germline V gene as SGHAT and FQNNGV. The CDR3 runs 14 amino acids, cysteine and phenylalanine included. CDR3 DNA is the only sequence kept; it has 42 bases, read in frame from the first base. V loses 5 bases, J loses 0 bases, and the germline ends lie 10 bases apart.